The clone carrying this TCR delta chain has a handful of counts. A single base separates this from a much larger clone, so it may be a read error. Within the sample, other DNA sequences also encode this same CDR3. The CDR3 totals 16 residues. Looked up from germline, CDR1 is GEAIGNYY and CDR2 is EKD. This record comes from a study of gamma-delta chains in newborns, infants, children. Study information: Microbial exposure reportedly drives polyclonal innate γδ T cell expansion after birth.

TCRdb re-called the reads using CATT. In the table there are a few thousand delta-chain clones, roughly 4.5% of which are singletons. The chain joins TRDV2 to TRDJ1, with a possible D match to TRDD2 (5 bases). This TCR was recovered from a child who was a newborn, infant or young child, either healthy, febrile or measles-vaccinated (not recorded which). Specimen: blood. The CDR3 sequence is CACDTVGPSATDKLIF. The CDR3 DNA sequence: TGTGCCTGTGACACCGTGGGACCTTCGGCCACCGATAAGCTCATCTTT.